This TCR beta chain emerged from a study of blood T cell repertoires in COVID-19. Data came from immunoSEQ multiplex PCR; TCRdb stores just in-frame clones and leaves some out. Counted here are around 300,000 clones, roughly 88% occurring once; the ten biggest clones make up less than 6.5%. V lost 4 bases and J lost 5, with 11 bases in between. In germline, CDR1 is GTSNPN, CDR2 SVGIG (reference sequence). The CDR3 spans 12 residues. The clonotype comes from a man younger than 45 who had recovered from COVID-19. The chain is built from TRBV30 and TRBJ1-2; D remains unclear. Sequenced sample: PBMCs or T cells enriched from blood (not recorded which). DNA for the CDR3: TGTGCCTGGACGAACTCTCGGTATGGCTACACCTTC. As protein: CAWTNSRYGYTF.